The 27 T cell receptor beta chains below were found in one sample sequenced in a study of blood T cell repertoires in COVID-19. TCRdb keeps only in-frame clones here, not all; method: immunoSEQ multiplex PCR. The profile covers about 170,000 clones, with around 80% appearing a single time and 15% to 20% taken by the ten largest. Sequences were obtained from PBMCs or T cells enriched from blood (not recorded which). These receptors were collected from a woman in her seventies in a cohort exposed to, infected with or recovered from COVID-19 (not recorded which).

The chain is built from TRBV7-9 and TRBJ2-1, with 7 bases matching TRBD2. The V gene's germline CDR1 is SEHNR and CDR2 FQNEAQ (reference sequence). The J segment lost 1 base and the V segment lost 9 bases, leaving 3 bases of the junction unmatched. This CDR3 is 13 amino acids long. As DNA, the CDR3 is TGTGCCAGTATCGGGGGGTCCTACAATGAGCAGTTCTTC. Translating gives CASIGGSYNEQFF.

This sequence joins TRBV9 and TRBJ2-7; D gene ambiguous. The V gene lost 4 bases and the J gene lost 3 bases, with 14 bases spanning the gap. The germline CDR1 and CDR2 sequences are SGDLS and YYNGEE. This CDR3 is 14 amino acids long. CDR3 nucleotides: TGTGCCAGCAGCCCCTTCGGTGAGGACTACGAGCAGTACTTC. This sequence encodes CASSPFGEDYEQYF.

This clone appeared a single time. V usage is TRBV28 and J usage is TRBJ1-2, with unresolved D. Germline loops: CDR1 MDHEN, CDR2 SYDVKM. The V end was cut by 6 bases, the J end by 4 bases, with 12 bases between. This CDR3 is 13 amino acids long. The CDR3 reads CASSLNTAYGYTF. CDR3 DNA: TGTGCCAGCAGCCTTAACACCGCCTATGGCTACACCTTC.

The genes are TRBV7-9 and TRBJ2-2, with TRBD1 matching over 8 bases. V shed 5 bases and J 5 bases; nucleotides not matched to a gene: 13. This CDR3 is built from 17 residues. Germline values: CDR1 SEHNR, CDR2 FQNEAQ (reference sequence). CDR3: CASSITGTGGETGELFF. CDR3 coding DNA: TGTGCCAGCAGCATCACCGGGACAGGTGGTGAGACCGGGGAGCTGTTTTTT. The variable domain in full, completed from reference TRBV7-9 and TRBJ2-2, reads DTGVSQNPRHKITKRGQNVTFRCDPISEHNRLYWYRQTLGQGPEFLTYFQNEAQLEKSRLLSDRFSAERPKGSFSTLEIQRTEQGDSAMYLCASSITGTGGETGELFFGEGSRLTVL.

J is TRBJ2-1 and V is TRBV10-3; 9 nucleotides align to TRBD2. Per germline, CDR1 ENHRY and CDR2 SYGVKD. The CDR3 is made up of 18 amino acids. Losses at the gene ends were 3 bases for V and 7 bases for J; bases not matched to a gene: 16. The CDR3 loop reads CAISDLGGRASKGNEQFF. For the CDR3, the DNA is TGTGCCATCAGTGATCTTGGCGGGAGGGCCTCCAAGGGGAATGAGCAGTTCTTC.

This clone came up once. V and J are TRBV2 and TRBJ2-1, with unresolved D. In germline, CDR1 is SNHLY, CDR2 FYNNEI. Trimming removed 4 bases at V and 0 bases at J, with 10 bases between. This CDR3 is built from 15 residues. The CDR3 loop reads CASSVIRYSYNEQFF. As DNA, the CDR3 is TGTGCCAGCAGTGTTATCAGATACTCCTACAATGAGCAGTTCTTC. The full variable domain, completed using reference TRBV2 and TRBJ2-1, is EPEVTQTPSHQVTQMGQEVILRCVPISNHLYFYWYRQILGQKVEFLVSFYNNEISEKSEIFDDQFSVERPDGSNFTLKIRSTKLEDSAMYFCASSVIRYSYNEQFFGPGTRLTVL.

The chain uses TRBV10-3 and TRBJ2-7; 9 nucleotides match TRBD2. This CDR3 contains 15 residues. Germline trimming cut 4 bases from V and 1 base from J; bases unmatched to any gene: 5. From germline, CDR1 is ENHRY and CDR2 SYGVKD. CDR3 bases: TGTGCCATCAGTGGGGAGGCGGGAGGGTCCTACGAGCAGTACTTC. Amino acid sequence: CAISGEAGGSYEQYF.

This clone was counted only a few times. V gene TRBV28 combines with J gene TRBJ2-3; TRBD2 matches at 10 bases. Germline V gene lookup returns CDR1 MDHEN and CDR2 SYDVKM. J gave up 3 bases and V 4 bases, and 4 bases lay outside the gene matches. The CDR3 contains 15 residues. The CDR3 loop reads CASSYTSGNTDTQYF. CDR3 DNA sequence: TGTGCCAGCAGTTATACTAGCGGGAATACAGATACGCAGTATTTT.

V usage is TRBV6-5 and J usage is TRBJ1-6, with 10 bases fitting TRBD1. V shed 0 bases and J 8 bases; nucleotides not matched to a gene: 1. This CDR3 region has 15 residues. CDR1 is MNHEY and CDR2 is SVGAGI in the germline V gene. In DNA form, the CDR3 reads TGTGCCAGCAGTTACTCCGGGACAGGGGATTCACCCCTCCACTTT. Amino acids: CASSYSGTGDSPLHF.

The chain carries TRBV28 and TRBJ1-3, with D perhaps matching TRBD1 (6 bases). This CDR3 region has 15 residues. Germline V gives CDR1 MDHEN, CDR2 SYDVKM. Trimming pared 1 base from V and 7 bases from J, leaving 14 bases between. The chain's CDR3 is CASSLLGGGANTIYF. The DNA for the CDR3 is TGTGCCAGCAGTTTATTGGGTGGGGGCGCCAACACCATATATTTT.

The table lists this clone with a few counts. V is TRBV18 and J is TRBJ2-6; D ambiguous. The V end was cut by 1 base, the J end by 1 base, with 8 bases between. This CDR3 is 16 amino acids long. Per the germline V gene, CDR1 is KGHSH and CDR2 is LQKENI. DNA of the CDR3: TGTGCCAGCTCACCACGTGAGCTATCTGGGGCCAACGTCCTGACTTTC. Protein product: CASSPRELSGANVLTF.

This chain connects TRBV7-8 to TRBJ2-4, with TRBD2 matching 14 bases. Germline V gives CDR1 SGHVS, CDR2 FQNEAQ. Trimming at V came to 5 bases and at J to 1 base, leaving 10 bases not matched to a gene. The length of the CDR3 is 19 residues. CDR3 DNA sequence: TGTGCCAGCAGCGAGGGACTAGCGGGAGTAGGTTTGGCCAAAAACATTCAGTACTTC. It encodes CASSEGLAGVGLAKNIQYF.

The chain couples TRBV7-2 to TRBJ2-3, with D possibly being TRBD2 (5 bases). This CDR3 has 13 amino acids. CDR1 and CDR2 (germline): SGHTA, FQGNSA. Trimming stripped 3 bases from V and 2 bases from J, with 6 bases between. The CDR3 sequence: CASSLTITDTQYF. CDR3 in DNA: TGTGCCAGCAGCTTGACTATCACAGATACGCAGTATTTT. The full variable domain, its missing parts supplied by reference TRBV7-2 and TRBJ2-3, is GAGVSQSPSNKVTEKGKDVELRCDPISGHTALYWYRQSLGQGLEFLIYFQGNSAPDKSGLPSDRFSAERTGGSVSTLTIQRTQQEDSAVYLCASSLTITDTQYFGPGTRLTVL.

The chain has TRBV28 and TRBJ1-5, with a tentative D call TRBD1 (6 bases). Germline CDR1 is MDHEN and CDR2 is SYDVKM. V lost 6 bases and J 5 bases, leaving 11 bases between the germline ends. The CDR3 runs 13 residues. As DNA, the CDR3 is TGTGCCAGCAGCGTCACAGGGTATCAGCCCCAGCATTTT. Amino acids: CASSVTGYQPQHF.

This chain joins TRBV2 and TRBJ2-1; TRBD2 matches at 9 bases. The V and J ends lost 5 bases and 9 bases, in that order; junction bases with no gene match: 11. In germline, CDR1 is SNHLY, CDR2 FYNNEI. This CDR3 comprises 15 residues. The CDR3 coding sequence is TGTGCCAGCAGTTATATAGCGGGAGTCACCAGTGAGCAGTTCTTC. It is translated as CASSYIAGVTSEQFF.

The V call is TRBV29-1, the J call TRBJ1-2; tentatively, D is TRBD1 (6 bases). Looked up from germline, CDR1 is SQVTM and CDR2 is ANQGSEA. The V and J ends lost 5 bases and 0 bases respectively, with 7 bases between them. CDR3 length: 12 amino acids. The CDR3 protein is CSVRDTNYGYTF. CDR3 DNA sequence: TGCAGCGTTCGGGACACTAACTATGGCTACACCTTC.

The chain recombines TRBV5-6 with TRBJ1-5; 9 bases line up with TRBD1. The germline V gene encodes CDR1 SGHDT and CDR2 YYEEEE. The trim removed 1 base at V and 2 bases at J, leaving 10 bases unmatched. There are 18 residues in the CDR3. The CDR3 DNA reads TGTGCCAGCAGCTTGCTGGGACAGGGATCGGGGGGCAATCAGCCCCAGCATTTT. It yields the protein CASSLLGQGSGGNQPQHF.

This sequence joins TRBV5-5 and TRBJ1-6; the D is unclear. Trimming took 4 bases from V and 0 from J, leaving 14 bases between them. Germline lookup yields CDR1 SGHKS and CDR2 YYEKEE (reference sequence). The CDR3 has 17 residues. The CDR3 is CASSPRGASSYNSPLHF. The CDR3 DNA reads TGTGCCAGCAGCCCTCGGGGAGCGAGCTCCTATAATTCACCCCTCCACTTT.

In its sample, this clone was seen many times. The chain employs TRBV21-1 and TRBJ2-7; the table's D call TRBD1 went unverified against the DNA. TRBV21-1 is a recognized pseudogene. This CDR3 is built from 15 residues. The CDR3 loop reads CASSAYGQGSNEQYF. CDR3 nucleotides: TGTGCCAGCAGCGCCTACGGACAGGGGTCGAACGAGCAGTACTTC.

This clone appeared a few times. The chain recombines TRBV28 with TRBJ1-2; 9 bases line up with TRBD1. The CDR3 runs to 14 residues. V lost 2 bases to trimming and J lost 7 bases; unmatched junction nucleotides: 5. The germline V gene has CDR1 MDHEN and CDR2 SYDVKM. CDR3 DNA sequence: TGTGCCAGCAGTTTAACAGGGGGCGCGGGTGGCTACACCTTC. Translation: CASSLTGGAGGYTF.

The rearrangement uses TRBV4-2 and TRBJ2-5; TRBD2 aligns across 10 bases. V trimming: 8 bases; J trimming: 1 base; junction bases outside the gene matches: 1. CDR1 LGHNA and CDR2 YNFKEQ come from the germline V gene. This CDR3 is built from 13 residues. CDR3 loop: CASSSGSQETQYF. The CDR3 DNA sequence: TGTGCCAGCTCTAGCGGGAGCCAAGAGACCCAGTACTTC.

This sequence joins TRBV10-3 and TRBJ2-5; possible D gene TRBD1, 6 bases. The CDR3 covers 14 residues. V lost 8 bases and J lost 5, with 18 bases in between. CDR1 is ENHRY and CDR2 is SYGVKD in the germline V gene. CDR3 protein: CAIAPGTSAETQYF. DNA for the CDR3: TGTGCCATCGCCCCCGGGACATCGGCGGAGACCCAGTACTTC.

The gene calls are TRBV28 and TRBJ1-3; tentatively, D is TRBD1 (5 bases). Trimming took off 3 bases at V and 6 bases at J, with 18 bases between the two ends. The CDR3 spans 16 residues. Per germline, CDR1 MDHEN and CDR2 SYDVKM. The CDR3 coding sequence is TGTGCCAGCAGTTTTGCGTCGGCAGGGCCTGAAAACACCATATATTTT. Residues: CASSFASAGPENTIYF.

J is TRBJ1-5 and V is TRBV6-5; the D gene is possibly TRBD1 (6 bases). From germline, CDR1 is MNHEY and CDR2 SVGAGI. The CDR3 runs 13 residues. Trimming pared 6 bases from V and 4 bases from J, leaving 10 bases between. CDR3 sequence reads: CASRTTGNQPQHF. The CDR3, as DNA: TGTGCCAGCAGGACGACAGGAAATCAGCCCCAGCATTTT.

The CDR3 protein is CASSLEPSGANVLTF. The CDR3 DNA reads TGTGCCAGCAGCTTAGAGCCCTCTGGGGCCAACGTCCTGACTTTC. The genes are TRBV7-2 and TRBJ2-6; D is unresolved. The CDR3 totals 15 residues. The germline V gene has CDR1 SGHTA and CDR2 FQGNSA. The ends were cut back, 1 base at V and 0 bases at J, with 4 bases in the middle.

The sample holds many counts of this clone. The chain uses TRBV2 and TRBJ2-1; 8 nucleotides agree with TRBD2. Germline lookup yields CDR1 SNHLY and CDR2 FYNNEI. V gave up 4 bases and J gave up 4 bases; unmatched junction bases: 6. CDR3 length equals 15 residues. The CDR3 loop reads CASSGLGGRYNEQFF. The CDR3 coding sequence is TGTGCCAGCAGTGGGTTGGGCGGGAGGTACAATGAGCAGTTCTTC. Full variable domain (rest looked up from reference TRBV2 and TRBJ2-1): EPEVTQTPSHQVTQMGQEVILRCVPISNHLYFYWYRQILGQKVEFLVSFYNNEISEKSEIFDDQFSVERPDGSNFTLKIRSTKLEDSAMYFCASSGLGGRYNEQFFGPGTRLTVL.

V gene TRBV2 combines with J gene TRBJ1-4, with 7 bases lining up with TRBD1. CDR1 is SNHLY and CDR2 is FYNNEI in the germline V gene. Trimming at V came to 6 bases and at J to 1 base, leaving 5 bases not matched to a gene. This CDR3 has 15 amino acids. For the CDR3, the DNA is TGTGCCAGCAGCGGTCAGGGGGGAACTAATGAAAAACTGTTTTTT. Amino acids: CASSGQGGTNEKLFF.